Listed here are 9 T cell receptor beta chains from one sample, sequenced in a study of blood T cells in healthy people across ages (dated by TCRdb to about 2015). Library preparation used 5' RACE. TCRdb names Illumina HiSeq 2500 as the instrument used. A second about 7 to 11 cycle PCR used a sample-barcoded 5' primer and a J-beta primer mix. TCRdb reanalyzed the raw reads on its own, using fastp at Q25 for trimming and MiXCR for clone calling, and kept in-frame beta chains. A single entry per CDR3 protein holds the most common genes and DNA from its merged rows. The sample table lists roughly 900,000 distinct CDR3 sequences, roughly 26% of them with a count of one. The top ten constitute roughly 17% of the sample. The sequencing sample was made of blood. The source is a woman aged 80 or older in good health.

This clonotype has a count of ten or more. V is TRBV5-6 and J is TRBJ2-7; D remains ambiguous. The CDR3 spans 12 residues. Trimming pared 2 bases from V and 4 bases from J, leaving 7 bases between. CDR1 and CDR2 (germline): SGHDT, YYEEEE. Here the CDR3 DNA reads TGTGCCAGCAGCTTACTGAATTACGAGCAGTACTTC. Translation: CASSLLNYEQYF.

This clonotype showed up just a few times. A clone one base away is much larger, so this may be a read error. The chain couples TRBV7-9 to TRBJ2-4; D may be TRBD1 or TRBD2 (5 bases each). The CDR3 spans 15 residues. Germline V gene lookup returns CDR1 SEHNR and CDR2 FQNEAQ (reference sequence). Trimming removed 3 bases at V and 0 bases at J, with 9 bases between. The CDR3 region has the DNA TGTGCCAGCAGCTTGGGGGACGTAGCCAAAAACATTCAGTACTTC. Translated: CASSLGDVAKNIQYF.

This clonotype has a single count. It may be a read error: a sequence one base away is much more abundant. The rearrangement joins TRBV6-2 or TRBV6-3 to TRBJ2-1; 7 bases fit TRBD2. Germline V gene data show CDR1 as MNHEY and CDR2 as SVGEGT. The CDR3 is 16 amino acids. The DNA of the CDR3 is TGTGCCGGCAGTTCAATCGGGACGCAATGGGGGGGTGAGCAGTTCTTC. Its protein product is CAGSSIGTQWGGEQFF.

In its sample, this clonotype was seen many times. The chain carries TRBV2 and TRBJ1-4; D gene uncertain. V lost 5 bases, J lost 8 bases, and 6 bases lay in between. The germline V gene encodes CDR1 SNHLY and CDR2 FYNNEI. There are 11 residues in the CDR3. In nucleotides, the CDR3 is TGTGCCAGCAGTTCCAGGGAAAAACTGTTTTTT. This gives the protein CASSSREKLFF.

This clonotype appeared a few times. CDR3 in DNA: TGTGCCAGCAGCTTAGGCGGGGAATACCATGAGCAGTTCTTC. This encodes CASSLGGEYHEQFF. V gene TRBV11-3 combines with J gene TRBJ2-1, with a possible D match to TRBD2 (6 bases). The ends were cut back, 1 base at V and 8 bases at J, with 12 bases in the middle. CDR3 length equals 14 residues. Germline V gene sequence: CDR1 SGHNT, CDR2 YENEEA.

This clonotype was recorded at least ten times. V is TRBV6-5 and J is TRBJ1-2, with 7 bases identical to TRBD1. V was pared by 6 bases and J by 4 bases, with 8 bases of the junction left unmatched. Germline-derived CDR1 and CDR2 are MNHEY and SVGAGI. The CDR3 spans 14 residues. CDR3 protein: CASRRQGGVYGYTF. The CDR3, as DNA: TGTGCCAGCAGACGACAGGGTGGTGTCTATGGCTACACCTTC.

This clonotype was counted only a few times. The J gene is TRBJ2-2, the V gene TRBV7-2, with D perhaps TRBD1 (6 bases). The CDR3 extends over 17 amino acids. From germline, CDR1 is SGHTA and CDR2 FQGNSA. V was shortened by 5 bases and J by 5 bases, with 21 bases between the two germline ends. The chain's CDR3 is CASSPKHREYKTGELFF. CDR3 in DNA: TGTGCCAGCAGCCCCAAGCACAGGGAGTATAAGACCGGGGAGCTGTTTTTT.

The rearrangement joins TRBV6-2 or TRBV6-3 to TRBJ1-1; no reliable D call. This CDR3 comprises 14 residues. Trimming took 7 bases from V and 0 from J, leaving 12 bases between them. CDR1 and CDR2 from the germline V gene are MNHEY and SVGEGT. The CDR3 spells CASMDPGMNTEAFF. The CDR3 DNA reads as TGTGCCAGCATGGATCCGGGAATGAACACTGAAGCTTTCTTT.

Many counts were recorded for this clonotype. The CDR3 DNA follows: TGCAGTGCACGGAAACAGGGCCGCAATCTAGATACGCAGTATTTT. It translates to CSARKQGRNLDTQYF. V is TRBV20-1 and J is TRBJ2-3; a possible D gene is TRBD1 (6 bases). Trimming took off 6 bases at V and 5 bases at J, with 21 bases between the two ends. Per the germline V gene, CDR1 is DFQATT and CDR2 is SNEGSKA (reference sequence). CDR3 length: 15 amino acids.